This is a list of T cell receptor beta chains from one sample in a study of shared clonotypes between healthy human individuals. Assay: immunoSEQ multiplex PCR; the TCRdb copy retains only in-frame clones and omits some. The sample shows 2 million to 2.5 million clones, more than 80% of them seen only once. The specimen was naive CD4+ T cells from PBMCs. These receptors were taken from a man aged 18 to 35 in good health. Some clones in this sample may be carry-over from other donors' samples. The conserved cysteine and the conserved F or W are not part of the CDR3 here. Rows may omit the clone size; those that give it use once, few, many or a size class.

>TRBV30|-
AWSADSNQPQH
>TRBV11-1|-
ASSLQFRDTQY
>TRBV10-3|-
AISEGGQGLAEAF
>TRBV10-3|-
AISPTGDEQY
>TRBV18|few
ASSPGTVSNQPQH
>TRBV5-1|-
ASSGGTGLYEQY
>TRBV11-2|-
ASSLVGVTGELF
>TRBV2|-
ASYLLGVDTEAF
>TRBV9|-
ASSQASGRGLYEQY
>TRBV7-6|-
ASSFSPPGGVNTEAF
>TRBV19|-
ASRDTPSAGANVLT
>TRBV6-1|-
ASRQRQGEAF
>TRBV10-3|-
AISGGLAGAGGELF
>TRBV7-2|-
ASRSGTPIGEQY
>TRBV5-1|-
ASSGQGAGEKLF
>TRBV28|-
ASSLSPAGLGYT
>TRBV28|-
ASSLGRRETQY
>TRBV11-2|-
ASSLVAGAIDTQY
>TRBV29-1|-
SAGPVLSMNTEAF
>TRBV10-3|once
AISDPGTSTDTQY
>TRBV9|-
ASSRTGNGELF
>TRBV5-6|once
ASSLVGFDYGYT
>TRBV5-4|-
ASRESSGGYNEQF
>TRBV6-6|-
ASSYSGGYNQPQH
>TRBV27|once
ASSDSSRGTEAF
>TRBV7-2|-
ASSPVWGTYRNTEAF
>TRBV6-6|-
ASSYSGGDSGNTIY
>TRBV7-3|-
ASSSGTHNEQY
>TRBV7-2|-
ASSQGPTGSGNTIY
>TRBV4-3|-
ASSQEGAHGYT
>TRBV5-1|-
ASSTQGRDIQY
>TRBV18|-
ASSPGDGNQPQH
>TRBV7-2|-
ASSLSSVSGANVLT
>TRBV2|-
ASRRETQY
>TRBV6-1|-
ASNRQGRGTEAF
>TRBV7-8|-
ASSPFLGEAF
>TRBV7-9|-
ASSYTSGGTDTQY
>TRBV6-1|once
ASSELTGPNQPQH
>TRBV6-1|-
ASQIEANYGYT
>TRBV5-1|-
ASSPVNGFSYNEQF
>TRBV27|-
ASSSWAFSSYEQY
>TRBV5-4|-
ASSRGLAGAGGVVQF
>TRBV4-1|-
ASSQIGGYEQY
>TRBV6-5|once
ASRGAAYNEQF